Listed here is a single T cell receptor beta chain. The data were taken from a study of control samples from healthy donors and cancer patients. The assay was immunoSEQ multiplex PCR, and TCRdb's table has in-frame clones only and misses some. The repertoire holds about 100,000 clones, with roughly 79% as singletons. This TCR came from a man between 18 and 35 years old in good health. The specimen was blood.

CDR3: CASRSSRGSSYNSPLHF. For the CDR3, the DNA is TGTGCCAGCAGATCTAGCCGGGGGAGCTCCTATAATTCACCCCTCCACTTT. The V call is TRBV11-2, the J call TRBJ1-6; D might be TRBD1 (5 bases). The V gene lost 6 bases and the J gene lost 0 bases, with 15 bases spanning the gap. This CDR3 has 17 residues. CDR1 and CDR2 (germline): SGHAT, FQNNGV.